A single sample is the source of the 9 T cell receptor beta chains below, sequenced in a study of shared T cell receptors in the human thymus. The method was immunoSEQ multiplex PCR; TCRdb's version includes in-frame clones alone and lacks a portion of them. The sample has about 660,000 clones, approximately 90% seen once. These data also formed part of another study, on human thymus T cells.

What was sequenced was thymocytes. All receptors come from a boy in the first two years of life with a congenital heart defect.

The V call is TRBV15, the J call TRBJ2-2, with a weak D call TRBD1 (6 bases). Trimming removed 4 bases from V and 2 bases from J, with 23 bases in between. CDR1 and CDR2 from the germline V gene are LNHNV and YYDKDF (reference sequence). The CDR3 contains 19 residues. CDR3 amino acids: CATSNPRGRSTLNTGELFF. The DNA of the CDR3 is TGTGCCACCAGCAATCCGAGGGGGAGATCCACTTTAAACACCGGGGAGCTGTTTTTT.

The chain uses TRBV5-6 and TRBJ2-3, with 7 bases lining up with TRBD2. V shed 3 bases, J shed 3 bases, and the junction held 10 bases outside the gene matches. CDR1 and CDR2 (germline): SGHDT, YYEEEE. The CDR3 spans 16 residues. The CDR3 loop reads CASSSGGGLLTDTQYF. For the CDR3, the DNA is TGTGCCAGCAGCTCGGGGGGAGGACTACTGACAGATACGCAGTATTTT.

The V call is TRBV4-3, the J call TRBJ2-5, with a possible D match to TRBD1 (5 bases). The CDR3 runs to 13 residues. CDR1 is LGHNA, CDR2 YSLEER, per germline. Trimming stripped 4 bases from V and 7 bases from J, with 13 bases between. The CDR3 DNA reads TGCGCCAGCAGCCTCGGCAGGGTCGGGACCCAGTACTTC. Translation: CASSLGRVGTQYF.

CDR3 sequence (DNA): TGTGCCAGCAGACCTCCAGGGGTTTCTTCCACTGAAGCTTTCTTT. It yields the protein CASRPPGVSSTEAFF. The rearrangement uses TRBV11-3 and TRBJ1-1, with D perhaps matching TRBD1 (6 bases). CDR1 and CDR2 from the germline V gene are SGHNT and YENEEA. CDR3 size: 15 residues. The V gene lost 6 bases and the J gene lost 4 bases, with 18 bases spanning the gap.

The chain joins TRBV6-4 to TRBJ2-3, with 9 bases matching TRBD2. J was trimmed by 2 bases and V by 2 bases; bases with no gene match: 14. This CDR3 region has 19 residues. The germline V gene has CDR1 MRHNA and CDR2 SNTAGT. The CDR3 loop is CASSDLFSRLAASTDTQYF. The CDR3 DNA reads TGTGCCAGCAGTGACCTATTCTCCAGACTAGCGGCTTCCACAGATACGCAGTATTTT.

This sequence joins TRBV6-6 and TRBJ2-5, with 9 bases lining up with TRBD1. V was clipped by 4 bases and J by 1 base; unmatched bases: 7. This CDR3 is 16 amino acids long. Germline lookup yields CDR1 MNHNY and CDR2 SVGAGI (reference sequence). The CDR3 DNA reads as TGTGCCAGCAGTTGCGTTTGGGACAGGGTCCAAGAGACCCAGTACTTC. Translated, it gives CASSCVWDRVQETQYF.

The rearrangement uses TRBV14 and TRBJ2-7; 11 positions match TRBD1. Germline CDR1 and CDR2: SGHDN and FVKESK. The CDR3 has 17 amino acids. The J segment lost 10 bases and the V segment lost 1 base, leaving 15 bases of the junction unmatched. CDR3: CASSQGPTPGQGVQQYF. CDR3 bases: TGTGCCAGCAGCCAAGGCCCAACGCCGGGACAGGGGGTTCAACAGTACTTC.

Note on this clone: Sequence at one end of the junction differs from germline and may be a read error. V usage is TRBV5-8 and J usage is TRBJ1-2, with D perhaps TRBD1 (5 bases). In germline, CDR1 is SGHTS, CDR2 YDEGEE. CDR3 size: 15 residues. The CDR3: CARSGPLTANYGYTF. In nucleotides, the CDR3 is TGTGCCCGCAGCGGGCCCCTGACAGCAAACTATGGCTACACCTTC.

The rearrangement links TRBV2 to TRBJ1-1; weak D call: TRBD1 (5 bases). The V gene's germline CDR1 is SNHLY and CDR2 FYNNEI. V lost 2 bases, J lost 1 base, and 17 bases lay in between. CDR3 length: 17 residues. CDR3 bases: TGTGCCAGCAGTGAAATCGCAGGGATAAAGAAGAACACTGAAGCTTTCTTT. This codes for CASSEIAGIKKNTEAFF.